The T cell receptor beta chain under discussion was sequenced for a study of blood T cell repertoires in COVID-19. In the study overall: Acute and convalescent COVID-19 specimens originated in the United States, Italy and Spain. T cells, B-cell-depleted T cells, or PBMCs provided the cDNA or gDNA that served as material.

Original handling: Estimation of nucleated cell counts relied on the amplification of reference gene primers. Clones were read by immunoSEQ multiplex PCR, and TCRdb kept only the in-frame ones, dropping some. The D gene and trimming were derived from the DNA, and the V and J assignments and clone size from that table. The sample includes around 260,000 clones, approximately 86% of them seen just once. The germline CDR1 and CDR2 sequences are MNHEY and SVGEGT. V was trimmed by 5 bases and J by 4 bases, leaving 14 bases between them. CDR3 length: 14 residues. This receptor was taken from a man younger than 40 with active or convalescent COVID-19. The chain uses TRBV6-2 or TRBV6-3 and TRBJ1-1, with D tentatively TRBD1 (5 bases). The sequenced material came from peripheral blood. The CDR3 region is CASSTIRGGTEAFF. CDR3 sequence (DNA): TGTGCCAGCAGTACGATCCGGGGGGGCACTGAAGCTTTCTTT.